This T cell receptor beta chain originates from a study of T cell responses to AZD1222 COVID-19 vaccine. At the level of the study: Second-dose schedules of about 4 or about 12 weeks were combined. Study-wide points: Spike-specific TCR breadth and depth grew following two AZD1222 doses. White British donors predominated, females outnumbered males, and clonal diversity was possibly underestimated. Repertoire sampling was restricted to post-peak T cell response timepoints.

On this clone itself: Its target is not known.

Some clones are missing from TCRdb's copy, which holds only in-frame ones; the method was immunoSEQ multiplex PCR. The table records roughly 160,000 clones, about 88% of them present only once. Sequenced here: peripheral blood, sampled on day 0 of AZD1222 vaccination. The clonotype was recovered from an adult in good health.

DNA for the CDR3: TGTGCCAGCAGCTTAGCTTTCGGGGGGTCCGCGAACACCGGGGAGCTGTTTTTT. Amino acid sequence: CASSLAFGGSANTGELFF. The chain carries TRBV7-6 and TRBJ2-2, with 7 nucleotides matching TRBD2. Germline V gene lookup returns CDR1 SGHVS and CDR2 FNYEAQ. J gave up 0 bases and V 0 bases, and 7 bases lay outside the gene matches. The CDR3 totals 18 residues.